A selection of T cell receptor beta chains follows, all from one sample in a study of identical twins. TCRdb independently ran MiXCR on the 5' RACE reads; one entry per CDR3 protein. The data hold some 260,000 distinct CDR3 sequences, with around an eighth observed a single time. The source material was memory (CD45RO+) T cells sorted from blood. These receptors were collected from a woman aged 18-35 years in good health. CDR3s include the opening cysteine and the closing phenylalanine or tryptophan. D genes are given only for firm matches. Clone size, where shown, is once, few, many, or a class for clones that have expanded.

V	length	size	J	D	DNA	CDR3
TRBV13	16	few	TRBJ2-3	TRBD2	TGTGCCAGCAGCCTCCGACTAGCGGGAGCGGCAGATACGCAGTATTTT	CASSLRLAGAADTQYF
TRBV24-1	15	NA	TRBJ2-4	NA	TGTGCCACCAGTGCTGCCGGGCCTGCCAAAAACATTCAGTACTTC	CATSAAGPAKNIQYF
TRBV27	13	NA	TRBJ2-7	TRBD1	TGTGCCAGCACGGACAGGGTCTCCTACGAGCAGTACTTC	CASTDRVSYEQYF
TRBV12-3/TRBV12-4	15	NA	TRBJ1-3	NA	TGTGCCAGCAGTTTAGTACGCAGCTCTGGAAACACCATATATTTT	CASSLVRSSGNTIYF
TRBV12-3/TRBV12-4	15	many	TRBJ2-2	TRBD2	TGTGCCAGCAGTTTGAGAAGCGGGAGAAGGGAGGAGCTGTTTTTT	CASSLRSGRREELFF
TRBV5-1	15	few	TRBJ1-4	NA	TGCGCCAGCAGCATTACAGGGACCACTAATGAAAAACTGTTTTTT	CASSITGTTNEKLFF
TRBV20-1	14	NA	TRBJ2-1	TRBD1	TGCAGTGCAATAGGGGGACAGGGGAGGCGTGAGCAGTTCTTC	CSAIGGQGRREQFF
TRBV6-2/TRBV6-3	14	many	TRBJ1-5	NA	TGTGCCAGCAGTTCGGGACTCCGCAATCAGCCCCAGCATTTT	CASSSGLRNQPQHF
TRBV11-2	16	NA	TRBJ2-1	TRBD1	TGTGCCAGCAGCTCGGGACAGACCCTAAGGGACAATGAGCAGTTCTTC	CASSSGQTLRDNEQFF
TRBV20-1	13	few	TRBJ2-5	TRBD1	TGCAGTGCTCGAGGACAGGCCCAAGAGACCCAGTACTTC	CSARGQAQETQYF
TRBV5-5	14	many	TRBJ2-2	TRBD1	TGTGCCAGCAGCATACAGGGGGCCACCGGGGAGCTGTTTTTT	CASSIQGATGELFF
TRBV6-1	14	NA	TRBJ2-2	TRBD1	TGTGCCAGCAAGGGACAGGGGGGCACCGGGGAGCTGTTTTTT	CASKGQGGTGELFF
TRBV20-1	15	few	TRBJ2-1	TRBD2	TGCAGTGCTAGGGATAGCGGGGGAGACAACAATGAGCAGTTCTTC	CSARDSGGDNNEQFF
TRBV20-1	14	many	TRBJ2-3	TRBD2	TGCAGTGCGTCCGGAGCGGGGGGGCCGGATACGCAGTATTTT	CSASGAGGPDTQYF
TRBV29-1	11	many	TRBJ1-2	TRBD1	TGCAGCGCCAGGGGGCTGAATGGCTACACCTTC	CSARGLNGYTF
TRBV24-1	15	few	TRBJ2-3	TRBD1	TGTGCCACCAGTGTAGGGGGCTACCCCACAGATACGCAGTATTTT	CATSVGGYPTDTQYF
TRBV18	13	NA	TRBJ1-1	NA	TGTGCCAGCTCACCAGAGACGGGGACTGAAGCTTTCTTT	CASSPETGTEAFF
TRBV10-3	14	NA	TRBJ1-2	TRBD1	TGTGCCATCATTGGGGACAGGCGTGAAATTAGCTACACCTTC	CAIIGDRREISYTF
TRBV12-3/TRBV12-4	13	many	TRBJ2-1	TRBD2	TGTGCCAGCAGTCGCGGGGGGGCGAATGAGCAGTTCTTC	CASSRGGANEQFF
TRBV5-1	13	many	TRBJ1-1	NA	TGCGCCAGCAGCTTGGATTACCTGACTGAAGCTTTCTTT	CASSLDYLTEAFF
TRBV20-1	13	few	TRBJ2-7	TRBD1	TGCAGTGCCCACAGGGGCAGCTCCTACGAGCAGTACTTC	CSAHRGSSYEQYF
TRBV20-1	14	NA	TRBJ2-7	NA	TGCAGTGCTGCAACAGGGACTTATTCCTACGAGCAGTACTTC	CSAATGTYSYEQYF
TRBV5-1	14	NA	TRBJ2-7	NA	TGCGCCAGCAGTTGGGGGGGGCAGTTCTACGAGCAGTACTTC	CASSWGGQFYEQYF
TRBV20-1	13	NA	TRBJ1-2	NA	TGCAGTGCTAGGGGCCAGGGGAGAGATGGCTACACCTTC	CSARGQGRDGYTF
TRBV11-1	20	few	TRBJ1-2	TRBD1	TGTGCCAGCAGCTTAGCGGATGCCAGGGGGACGCTGAGAAGCGCCTATGGCTACACCTTC	CASSLADARGTLRSAYGYTF
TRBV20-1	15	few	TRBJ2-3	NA	TGCAGTGCTAGAGATCCCCGAGCACGTCCAGATACGCAGTATTTT	CSARDPRARPDTQYF
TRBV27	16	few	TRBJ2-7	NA	TGTGCCAGCAGCAAGACTATTTTAGTGCCTACCTACGAGCAGTACTTC	CASSKTILVPTYEQYF
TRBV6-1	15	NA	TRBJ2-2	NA	TGTGCCAGCACCCCGGGACGGTCCGGCACCGGGGAGCTGTTTTTT	CASTPGRSGTGELFF
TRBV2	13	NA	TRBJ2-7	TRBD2	TGTGCCAGCATCAGCGGGGCCTACTACGAGCAGTACTTC	CASISGAYYEQYF
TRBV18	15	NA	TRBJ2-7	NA	TGTGCCAGCTCACCTCTAGCGACGAGAGGTTACGAGCAGTACTTC	CASSPLATRGYEQYF
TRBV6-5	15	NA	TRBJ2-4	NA	TGTGCCAGCAGTTACGGGTGGGGGTCCAAAAACATTCAGTACTTC	CASSYGWGSKNIQYF
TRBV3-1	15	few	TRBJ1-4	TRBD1	TGTGCCAGCAGCCTTTCGGACAGGAGTAATGAAAAACTGTTTTTT	CASSLSDRSNEKLFF
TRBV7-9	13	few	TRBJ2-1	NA	TGTGCCAGCACGCCAAGCTCCTACAATGAGCAGTTCTTC	CASTPSSYNEQFF
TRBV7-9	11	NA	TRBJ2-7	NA	TGTGCCAGCAGCCGGAGAGACGAGCAGTACTTC	CASSRRDEQYF
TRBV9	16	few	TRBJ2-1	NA	TGTGCCAGCAGCGTAGAGGGGGGGAGCATATACAATGAGCAGTTCTTC	CASSVEGGSIYNEQFF
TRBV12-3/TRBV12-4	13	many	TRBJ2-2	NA	TGTGCCAGCAGTTTAGACGGTCCCGGGGAGCTGTTTTTT	CASSLDGPGELFF
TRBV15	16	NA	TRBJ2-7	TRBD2	TGTGCCACCAGCGGGAGGACTAGCGCTTATTCCTACGAGCAGTACTTC	CATSGRTSAYSYEQYF
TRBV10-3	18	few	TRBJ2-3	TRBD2	TGTGCCATCAGTGGGGCCCCGGGACTAGCGGTTAGCACAGATACGCAGTATTTT	CAISGAPGLAVSTDTQYF
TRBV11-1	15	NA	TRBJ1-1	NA	TGTGCCAGCCGTCAGGGACGTATACTAAACACTGAAGCTTTCTTT	CASRQGRILNTEAFF
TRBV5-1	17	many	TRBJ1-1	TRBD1	TGCGCCAGCAGCAGACGACTGGGACAGGTGTCGGACTCTGAAGCTTTCTTT	CASSRRLGQVSDSEAFF
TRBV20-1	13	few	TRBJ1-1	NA	TGCAGTGCCTGGGTCGGGGGTGACACTGAAGCTTTCTTT	CSAWVGGDTEAFF
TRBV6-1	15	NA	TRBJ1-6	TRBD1	TGTGCCAGCAGTGGAACAGGGGGGGATCGATCACCCCTCCACTTT	CASSGTGGDRSPLHF
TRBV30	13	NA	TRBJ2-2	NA	TGTGCCTGGAGTGTCTGGGGGCCCGGGGAGCTGTTTTTT	CAWSVWGPGELFF
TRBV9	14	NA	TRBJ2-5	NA	TGTGCCAGCAGCGTAACGGCGGGCGGAGAGACCCAGTACTTC	CASSVTAGGETQYF